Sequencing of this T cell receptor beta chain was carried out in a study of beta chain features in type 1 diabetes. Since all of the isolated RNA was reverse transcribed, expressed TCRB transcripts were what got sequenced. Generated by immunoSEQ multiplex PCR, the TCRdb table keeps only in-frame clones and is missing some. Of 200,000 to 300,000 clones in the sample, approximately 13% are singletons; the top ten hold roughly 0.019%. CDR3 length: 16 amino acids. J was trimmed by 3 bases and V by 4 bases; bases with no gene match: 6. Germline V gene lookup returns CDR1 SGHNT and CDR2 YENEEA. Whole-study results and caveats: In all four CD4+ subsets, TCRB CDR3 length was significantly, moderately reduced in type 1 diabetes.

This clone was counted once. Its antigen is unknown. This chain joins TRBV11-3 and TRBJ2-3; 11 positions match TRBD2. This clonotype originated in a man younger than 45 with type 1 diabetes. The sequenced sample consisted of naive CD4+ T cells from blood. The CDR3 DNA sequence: TGTGCCAGCAGCTGGTCCGGGACTAGCGGTACAGATACGCAGTATTTT. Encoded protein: CASSWSGTSGTDTQYF.